This T cell receptor (beta chain) originates from a study of T cells after yellow fever vaccination. The wider study: In the case of low-cell-number fractions, SMART-Seq v4 Ultra Low Input was used for preparation.

The CDR3 is 13 residues long. Looked up from germline, CDR1 is SGHTA and CDR2 is FQGNSA. Trimming took 4 bases from V and 12 from J; bases not matched to a gene: 8. The TCR cDNA carried a universal primer site and UMIs from 5'RACE template switching. Using its own MiXCR run on the 5' RACE reads, TCRdb lists one record per CDR3 protein. The sample holds some 300,000 distinct CDR3 sequences, about 10% seen once. Study-level results: Abundant contaminating clonotypes from the bulk population could appear in FACS-sorted repertoires. Re-detected after boosting: most primary clones, about 96% of CD4 and about 85% of CD8.

This clonotype has only a few counts. The antigen is unknown. The specimen was CD4+ T cells sorted from PBMCs, collected 5 days after the yellow fever booster vaccination. This clonotype was sampled from a man in his late teens or twenties who received the YFV17D yellow fever vaccine. V is TRBV7-2 and J is TRBJ2-1; 8 bases align to TRBD1. CDR3 sequence reads: CASSSPRGRVQFF. CDR3 DNA sequence: TGTGCCAGCAGCTCCCCCAGGGGGCGCGTGCAGTTCTTC.